The T cell receptor beta chain described here comes from a study of OX40 agonist ivuxolimab in advanced cancers. This clone came up many times. Antigen specificity is unknown. The CDR3 extends over 17 amino acids. Germline CDR1 reads SEHNR; CDR2 reads FQNEAQ (reference sequence). V gave up 5 bases and J gave up 8 bases; unmatched junction bases: 16. The study's findings and limits: Compared with CD4+, CD8+ T cells on average had more expanded clones. People who partly responded at 0.1-3.0 mg/kg had some of the least clonal expansion seen.

Drawing of blood for sampling happened at baseline, at cycle 4 day 1, and at cycle 7 day 1. Generated by immunoSEQ multiplex PCR, the TCRdb table keeps only in-frame clones and is missing some. This table has 55,000 to 75,000 clones, about 89% appearing once. This specimen consisted of CD4+ or CD8+ T cells sorted from blood, obtained in a trial of the OX40 agonist ivuxolimab. The chain employs TRBV7-9 and TRBJ2-3; 10 bases map to TRBD2. The sequence was collected from an adult with an advanced solid tumor such as melanoma, head and neck, liver or kidney cancer. CDR3 loop: CASSGESGLAGVSTQYF. In DNA, the CDR3 is TGTGCCAGCAGCGGCGAGAGTGGTCTAGCGGGAGTCTCTACGCAGTATTTT.